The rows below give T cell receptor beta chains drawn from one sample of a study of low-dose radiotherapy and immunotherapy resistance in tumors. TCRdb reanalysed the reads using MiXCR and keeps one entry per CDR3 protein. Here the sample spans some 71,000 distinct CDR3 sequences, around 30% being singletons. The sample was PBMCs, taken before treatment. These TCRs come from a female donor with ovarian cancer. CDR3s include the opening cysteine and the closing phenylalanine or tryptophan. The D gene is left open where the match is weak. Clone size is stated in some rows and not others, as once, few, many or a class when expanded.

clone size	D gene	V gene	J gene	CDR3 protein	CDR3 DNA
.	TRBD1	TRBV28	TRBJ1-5	CALAQGALSNQPQHF	TGTGCCTTGGCCCAGGGGGCACTTAGCAATCAGCCCCAGCATTTT
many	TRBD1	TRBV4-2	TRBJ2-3	CASSQGMGQGEDTQYF	TGTGCCAGCAGCCAAGGAATGGGACAGGGTGAAGATACGCAGTATTTT
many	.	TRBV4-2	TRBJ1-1	CASSQARGATEAFF	TGTGCCAGCAGCCAAGCGAGGGGTGCCACTGAAGCTTTCTTT
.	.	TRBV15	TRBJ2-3	CATSSRDTATDTQYF	TGTGCCACCAGCAGCCGGGACACCGCAACAGATACGCAGTATTTT
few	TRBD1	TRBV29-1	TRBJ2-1	CSVEGDRDYNEQFF	TGCAGCGTTGAAGGGGACAGAGATTACAATGAGCAGTTCTTC
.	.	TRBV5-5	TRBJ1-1	CASSLDGGSGEAFF	TGTGCCAGCAGCTTGGACGGGGGGTCCGGTGAAGCTTTCTTT
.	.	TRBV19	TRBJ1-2	CASSQNRDYGYTF	TGTGCCAGTAGCCAGAACAGGGATTATGGCTACACCTTC
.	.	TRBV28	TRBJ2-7	CASNFPGAGEQYF	TGTGCCAGCAACTTTCCGGGGGCCGGGGAGCAGTACTTC
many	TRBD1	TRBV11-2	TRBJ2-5	CASRWTGDKTQYF	TGTGCCAGCAGGTGGACAGGAGATAAGACCCAGTACTTC
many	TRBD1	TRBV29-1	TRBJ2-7	CSVEDRTYEQYF	TGCAGCGTGGAGGACAGGACCTACGAGCAGTACTTC
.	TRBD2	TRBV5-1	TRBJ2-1	CASSLGASGSPVDEQFF	TGCGCCAGCAGCTTGGGGGCTAGCGGGTCCCCGGTGGATGAGCAGTTCTTC
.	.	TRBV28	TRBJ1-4	CAGRGTGANEKLFF	TGTGCCGGTCGAGGGACGGGCGCTAATGAAAAACTGTTTTTT
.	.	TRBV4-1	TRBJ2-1	CASRQGVGAGPVDEQFF	TGCGCCAGCAGACAAGGCGTGGGGGCAGGGCCGGTGGATGAGCAGTTCTTC
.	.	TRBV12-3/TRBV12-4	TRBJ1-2	CASSLSSQAGYTF	TGTGCCAGCAGTTTAAGTAGCCAGGCCGGCTACACCTTC
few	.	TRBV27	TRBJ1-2	CASATVDKGDYGYTF	TGTGCCAGCGCAACCGTGGACAAAGGGGACTATGGCTACACCTTC
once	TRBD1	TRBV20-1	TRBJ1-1	CSARGQGAMNTEAFF	TGCAGTGCTAGAGGACAGGGGGCGATGAACACTGAAGCTTTCTTT
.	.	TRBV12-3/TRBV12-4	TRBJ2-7	CASSSERDGEQYF	TGTGCCAGCAGTTCCGAACGGGATGGGGAGCAGTACTTC
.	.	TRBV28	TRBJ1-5	CASSRSTGGPKIQPQHF	TGTGCCAGCAGCCGCTCGACGGGGGGTCCGAAGATTCAGCCCCAGCATTTT
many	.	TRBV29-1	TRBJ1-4	CSVVLPGVGTNEKLFF	TGCAGCGTTGTTTTACCAGGGGTCGGAACTAATGAAAAACTGTTTTTT
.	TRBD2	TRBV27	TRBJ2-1	CASSPLAGAEQFF	TGTGCCAGCAGTCCCCTAGCGGGAGCCGAGCAGTTCTTC
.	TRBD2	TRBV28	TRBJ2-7	CASTPGRPYEQYF	TGTGCCAGCACCCCCGGGAGGCCATACGAGCAGTACTTC
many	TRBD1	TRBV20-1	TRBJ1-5	CSASLTGGEYSNQPQHF	TGCAGTGCTAGCTTGACAGGGGGCGAATATAGCAATCAGCCCCAGCATTTT
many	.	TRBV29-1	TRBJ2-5	CSVDSGRETQYF	TGCAGCGTTGATTCGGGGCGAGAGACCCAGTACTTC
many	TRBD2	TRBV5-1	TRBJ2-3	CASSDGGMMGDTQYF	TGCGCCAGCTCCGACGGGGGGATGATGGGAGATACGCAGTATTTT
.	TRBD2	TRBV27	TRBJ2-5	CASSERDSGYQETQYF	TGTGCCAGCAGCGAGCGGGACTCCGGGTACCAAGAGACCCAGTACTTC
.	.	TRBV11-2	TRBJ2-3	CASSPWASSTDTQYF	TGTGCCAGCAGCCCGTGGGCTAGTAGCACAGATACGCAGTATTTT
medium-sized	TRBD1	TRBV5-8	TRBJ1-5	CAAHPGQDSNQPQHF	TGTGCCGCACATCCGGGACAGGATAGCAATCAGCCCCAGCATTTT
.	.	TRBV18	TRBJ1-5	CASSPRTDQPQHF	TGTGCCAGCTCACCAAGGACGGACCAGCCCCAGCATTTT
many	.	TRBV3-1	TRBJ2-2	CASSQDPPNTGELFF	TGTGCCAGCAGCCAAGATCCCCCGAACACCGGGGAGCTGTTTTTT
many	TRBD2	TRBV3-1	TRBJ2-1	CASSQDLPSMAGGLNEQFF	TGTGCCAGCAGCCAAGATCTCCCGAGTATGGCGGGGGGGCTTAATGAGCAGTTCTTC
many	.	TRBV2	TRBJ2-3	CASSELQVRTDTQYF	TGTGCCAGCAGTGAACTACAAGTGCGCACAGATACGCAGTATTTT
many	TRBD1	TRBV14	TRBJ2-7	CASSPGTGTIYEQYF	TGTGCCAGCAGCCCCGGGACAGGTACTATATACGAGCAGTACTTC
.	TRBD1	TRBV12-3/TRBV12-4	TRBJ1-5	CASSFFPGQGMGYSNQPQHF	TGTGCCAGCAGTTTCTTCCCGGGACAGGGGATGGGGTATAGCAATCAGCCCCAGCATTTT
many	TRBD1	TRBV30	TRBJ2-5	CAWSADRGRETQYF	TGTGCCTGGAGTGCTGACAGGGGACGAGAGACCCAGTACTTC
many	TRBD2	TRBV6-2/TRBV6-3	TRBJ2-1	CASSYTARGGFNEQFF	TGTGCCAGCAGTTACACCGCCCGGGGGGGCTTTAATGAGCAGTTCTTC
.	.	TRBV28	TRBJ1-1	CASRGGPEAFF	TGTGCCAGCAGGGGGGGGCCTGAAGCTTTCTTT
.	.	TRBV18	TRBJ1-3	CASSPEAVLTGNTIYF	TGTGCCAGCTCACCAGAGGCGGTCCTGACTGGAAACACCATATATTTT
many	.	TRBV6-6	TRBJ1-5	CASSYLTGFQPQHF	TGTGCCAGCAGTTACCTAACAGGGTTTCAGCCCCAGCATTTT
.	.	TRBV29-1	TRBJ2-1	CSVEGGRSEQFF	TGCAGCGTTGAAGGGGGGCGGAGTGAGCAGTTCTTC
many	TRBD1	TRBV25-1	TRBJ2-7	CASSGTGGFFTTEQYF	TGTGCCAGCAGTGGGACAGGGGGCTTTTTCACTACCGAGCAGTACTTC
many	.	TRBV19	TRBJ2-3	CASSRPRGRMGTDTQYF	TGTGCCAGTAGTAGGCCCCGAGGGAGGATGGGCACAGATACGCAGTATTTT
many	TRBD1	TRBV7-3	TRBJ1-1	CASSSRTGEAFF	TGTGCCAGCAGCAGTCGGACAGGCGAAGCTTTCTTT
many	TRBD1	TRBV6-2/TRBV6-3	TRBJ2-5	CASSRDRGHETQYF	TGTGCCAGCAGCCGCGACAGGGGGCACGAGACCCAGTACTTC
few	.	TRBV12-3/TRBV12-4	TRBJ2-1	CASTRDSGWVEQFF	TGTGCCAGCACCCGGGACTCCGGTTGGGTTGAGCAGTTCTTC
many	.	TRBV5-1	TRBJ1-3	CASSVPAGSSGNTIYF	TGCGCCAGCAGCGTACCCGCAGGGAGCTCTGGAAACACCATATATTTT
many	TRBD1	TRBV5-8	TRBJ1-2	CASSPGGTVNYGYTF	TGTGCCAGCAGCCCCGGGGGGACAGTTAACTATGGCTACACCTTC
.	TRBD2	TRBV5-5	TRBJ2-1	CASSPGTSGHNEQFF	TGTGCCAGCAGCCCAGGGACTAGCGGCCACAATGAGCAGTTCTTC
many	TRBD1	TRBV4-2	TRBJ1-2	CASSQDLQGATNHCYTF	TGTGCCAGCAGCCAAGATCTACAGGGGGCCACTAACCATTGCTACACCTTC
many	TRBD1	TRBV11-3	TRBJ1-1	CASSRDSGNTEAFF	TGTGCCAGCAGCCGGGACAGTGGGAACACTGAAGCTTTCTTT
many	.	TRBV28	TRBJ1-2	CASSPQGTGGYTF	TGTGCCAGCAGTCCCCAGGGTACCGGTGGCTACACCTTC
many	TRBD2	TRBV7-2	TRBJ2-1	CASSPRDYSYNEQFF	TGTGCCAGCAGCCCCCGGGACTACAGCTACAATGAGCAGTTCTTC
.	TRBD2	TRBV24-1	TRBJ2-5	CATSDVATSGQETQYF	TGTGCCACCAGTGATGTGGCCACTAGCGGGCAAGAGACCCAGTACTTC
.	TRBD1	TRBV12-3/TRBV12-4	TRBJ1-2	CASSRSDRDDGYTF	TGTGCCAGCAGCCGGAGCGACAGGGATGATGGCTACACCTTC
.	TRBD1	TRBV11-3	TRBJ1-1	CASSFSGTGDTEAFF	TGTGCCAGCAGCTTCTCCGGGACAGGGGACACTGAAGCTTTCTTT
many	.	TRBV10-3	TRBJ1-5	CAISRDSSNQPQHF	TGTGCCATCAGCCGGGACTCTAGCAATCAGCCCCAGCATTTT
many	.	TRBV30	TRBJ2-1	CAWRRQYNEQFF	TGTGCCTGGAGACGTCAGTACAATGAGCAGTTCTTC
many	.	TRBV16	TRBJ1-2	CASSQSVFPTPSGYTF	TGTGCCAGCAGCCAATCTGTCTTCCCTACCCCCTCTGGCTACACCTTC
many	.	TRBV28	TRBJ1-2	CASSPPGNLYGYTF	TGTGCCAGCAGTCCGCCGGGGAACCTCTATGGCTACACCTTC
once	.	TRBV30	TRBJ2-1	CAWSKGTGGEQFF	TGTGCCTGGAGTAAAGGGACCGGGGGTGAGCAGTTCTTC
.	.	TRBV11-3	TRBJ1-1	CASSAHGNTEAFF	TGTGCCAGCTCAGCCCATGGGAACACTGAAGCTTTCTTT